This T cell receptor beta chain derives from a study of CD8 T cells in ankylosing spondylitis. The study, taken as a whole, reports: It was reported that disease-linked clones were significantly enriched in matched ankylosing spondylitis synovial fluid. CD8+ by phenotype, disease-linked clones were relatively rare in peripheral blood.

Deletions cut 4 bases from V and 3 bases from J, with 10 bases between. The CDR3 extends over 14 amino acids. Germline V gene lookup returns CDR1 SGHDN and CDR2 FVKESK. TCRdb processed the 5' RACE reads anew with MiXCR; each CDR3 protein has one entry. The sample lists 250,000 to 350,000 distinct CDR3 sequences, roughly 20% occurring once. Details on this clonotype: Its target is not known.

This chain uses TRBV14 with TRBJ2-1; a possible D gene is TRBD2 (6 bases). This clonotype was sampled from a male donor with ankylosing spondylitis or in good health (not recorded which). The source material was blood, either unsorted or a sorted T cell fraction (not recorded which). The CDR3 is CASSLADGYNEQFF. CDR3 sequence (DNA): TGTGCCAGCAGCCTAGCGGATGGCTACAATGAGCAGTTCTTC.